Listed here are 17 T cell receptor beta chains from one sample, sequenced in a study of T-cell memory formation after mild COVID-19. TCRdb re-called the 5' RACE reads through MiXCR, storing one row per CDR3 protein. The sample yields 90,000 to 120,000 distinct CDR3 sequences, approximately 10% seen once. The sample consisted of PBMCs or a T cell subset sorted from them (not recorded which). The receptor source for this set is a man between 18 and 29 years old who had mild COVID-19 (a few samples of this study predate the infection). Cell type and time point are not known.

Ten or more counts support this clonotype. The chain couples TRBV6-5 to TRBJ2-2, with no clear D. V was clipped by 5 bases and J by 8 bases, with 12 bases between them. Germline CDR1 MNHEY, CDR2 SVGAGI. The CDR3 covers 13 residues. The CDR3 loop reads CASSRTDVGELFF. CDR3 coding DNA: TGTGCCAGCAGTCGGACCGATGTAGGGGAGCTGTTTTTT.

This clonotype appeared a few times. This chain uses TRBV9 with TRBJ1-5; a weak D match, TRBD1 (5 bases). The germline V and J ends were trimmed by 3 bases and 0 bases, with 7 bases remaining between them. CDR1 is SGDLS, CDR2 YYNGEE, per germline. This CDR3 region has 14 residues. For the CDR3, the DNA is TGTGCCAGCAGCGAGGGGAATAGCAATCAGCCCCAGCATTTT. Translation: CASSEGNSNQPQHF.

The genes are TRBV20-1 and TRBJ2-7; D not certain. The CDR3 extends over 12 amino acids. Germline CDR1 is DFQATT and CDR2 is SNEGSKA (reference sequence). V lost 3 bases and J lost 4, with 10 bases in between. The chain's CDR3 is CSASGWRYEQYV. In DNA form, the CDR3 reads TGCAGTGCTAGTGGGTGGCGATACGAGCAGTACGTC.

This clonotype appeared a few times. The V and J genes are TRBV7-2 and TRBJ1-3; 7 bases map to TRBD1. J lost 2 bases, V lost 4 bases, and 2 bases had no gene match. CDR1 and CDR2 (germline): SGHTA, FQGNSA. There are 14 residues in the CDR3. DNA for the CDR3: TGTGCCAGCAGCTCGACAGGGCCTGGAAACACCATATATTTT. Its protein is CASSSTGPGNTIYF.

This clonotype was found a few times. The chain links TRBV9 to TRBJ2-1; D is uncertain. This CDR3 contains 15 residues. Deletions cut 3 bases from V and 3 bases from J, with 13 bases between. Germline V gene lookup returns CDR1 SGDLS and CDR2 YYNGEE. The CDR3 DNA sequence: TGTGCCAGCAGCGGAAACTGGATTGGCTACAATGAGCAGTTCTTC. It is translated as CASSGNWIGYNEQFF.

This clonotype was seen at least ten times. The chain has TRBV29-1 and TRBJ2-1, with D maybe TRBD2 (5 bases). CDR1 SQVTM and CDR2 ANQGSEA come from the germline V gene. V was trimmed by 5 bases and J by 6 bases, leaving 8 bases between them. This CDR3 has 11 amino acids. This CDR3 reads CSVSGVNEQFF. The DNA of the CDR3 is TGCAGCGTTTCCGGGGTCAATGAGCAGTTCTTC.

The chain couples TRBV10-2 to TRBJ2-7, with D uncertain. CDR1 is WSHSY, CDR2 SAAADI, per germline. Trimming stripped 4 bases from V and 2 bases from J, with 6 bases between. This CDR3 comprises 12 residues. CDR3 sequence: CASSAGPYEQYV. CDR3 in DNA: TGCGCCAGCAGTGCTGGGCCCTACGAGCAGTACGTC.

This clonotype was observed many times. V is TRBV7-9 and J is TRBJ1-1; 7 nucleotides agree with TRBD1. J was trimmed by 1 base and V by 2 bases; bases with no gene match: 4. CDR3 size: 15 residues. CDR1 and CDR2 from the germline V gene are SEHNR and FQNEAQ (reference sequence). The CDR3 loop is CASSLTDRANTEAFF. The CDR3 coding sequence is TGTGCCAGCAGCTTAACCGACAGGGCGAACACTGAAGCTTTCTTT.

This sequence joins TRBV19 and TRBJ1-1; no firm D call. The CDR3 extends over 14 amino acids. The germline V gene encodes CDR1 LNHDA and CDR2 SQIVND (reference sequence). Trimming stripped 5 bases from V and 1 base from J, with 11 bases between. The CDR3 region is CASSWAPGNTEAFF. The CDR3, as DNA: TGTGCCAGTAGTTGGGCCCCGGGGAACACTGAAGCTTTCTTT. The full variable domain, with the rest looked up from reference TRBV19 and TRBJ1-1, is DGGITQSPKYLFRKEGQNVTLSCEQNLNHDAMYWYRQDPGQGLRLIYYSQIVNDFQKGDIAEGYSVSREKKESFPLTVTSAQKNPTAFYLCASSWAPGNTEAFFGQGTRLTVV.

This clonotype was counted between two and nine times. The V gene is TRBV9, the J gene TRBJ2-1; D gene ambiguous. The V gene's germline CDR1 is SGDLS and CDR2 YYNGEE. CDR3 size: 13 residues. Trimming cost V 1 base and J 10 bases, with 12 bases left between them. The DNA of the CDR3 is TGTGCCAGCAGCGTAAACCCGAACCGGGAGCAGTTCTTC. It codes for CASSVNPNREQFF.

V usage is TRBV20-1 and J usage is TRBJ2-7, with 14 bases aligning to TRBD2. CDR3 size: 14 residues. Germline-derived CDR1 and CDR2 are DFQATT and SNEGSKA (reference sequence). V shed 0 bases, J shed 7 bases, and the junction held 2 bases outside the gene matches. The CDR3 protein is CSAREGLAGVEQYV. DNA of the CDR3: TGCAGTGCTAGAGAGGGACTAGCGGGGGTTGAGCAGTACGTC.

This clonotype was counted between two and nine times. This chain links TRBV12-3 or TRBV12-4 with TRBJ2-5; 8 positions agree with TRBD2. CDR3 length equals 14 residues. The V and J ends lost 4 bases and 13 bases, in that order; junction bases with no gene match: 14. The CDR3 loop reads CASSWAGSGGPRYF. As DNA, the CDR3 is TGTGCCAGCAGTTGGGCCGGGAGCGGGGGACCGCGGTACTTC.

In its sample, this clonotype was seen a few times. The chain combines TRBV4-3 with TRBJ2-7; 8 nucleotides align to TRBD1. Trimming at V came to 3 bases and at J to 3 bases, leaving 4 bases not matched to a gene. The CDR3 totals 14 residues. Germline loops: CDR1 LGHNA, CDR2 YSLEER. CDR3 amino acids: CASSQTGDGYEQYF. CDR3 DNA sequence: TGCGCCAGCAGCCAGACAGGGGATGGCTACGAGCAGTACTTC.

This clonotype has ten or more counts. The J gene is TRBJ1-2, the V gene TRBV12-3 or TRBV12-4, with TRBD1 as a possible D gene (6 bases). V was clipped by 6 bases and J by 7 bases, with 15 bases between them. CDR3 size: 13 residues. CDR3 coding DNA: TGTGCCAGCAGCTCAGGGGTATCCCTTGGCTACACCTTC. As protein: CASSSGVSLGYTF.

The rearrangement joins TRBV2 to TRBJ2-1; D is perhaps TRBD1 or TRBD2 (6 bases each). The V gene lost 8 bases and the J gene lost 8 bases, with 13 bases spanning the gap. The CDR3 spans 12 residues. Germline CDR1 is SNHLY and CDR2 is FYNNEI. For the CDR3, the DNA is TGTGCCAGCGACGGAGGGGGAGATGAGCAGTTCTTC. This gives the protein CASDGGGDEQFF.

This clonotype was counted only a few times. The rearrangement uses TRBV4-1 and TRBJ2-2; D gene unclear. Looked up from germline, CDR1 is MGHRA and CDR2 is YSYEKL. CDR3 length: 14 amino acids. The V gene lost 4 bases and the J gene lost 3 bases, with 9 bases spanning the gap. The DNA of the CDR3 is TGCGCCAGCAGCCCGTTCGAGGACACCGGGGAGCTGTTTTTT. This translates into CASSPFEDTGELFF.

This clonotype came up a few times. CDR3 DNA sequence: TGCAGTGCTGGACCGATCAATGAGCAGTTCTTC. Translation gives CSAGPINEQFF. The genes are TRBV20-1 and TRBJ2-1, with no clear D. Germline V gene lookup returns CDR1 DFQATT and CDR2 SNEGSKA (reference sequence). This CDR3 contains 11 residues. V lost 5 bases, J lost 6 bases, and 8 bases lay in between.